A few counts support the clone carrying this T cell receptor beta chain. The germline gives CDR1 KGHDR, CDR2 SFDVKD. The V end lost 1 base, the J end lost 3 bases, and 5 bases lay between the germline ends. The CDR3 has 13 residues. TCR beta CDR3 regions were amplified from RNA. Primed by the HTBI set, a first-round RT-PCR was run on the TCR CDR3. Each CDR3 protein is one row after TCRdb ran MiXCR on the multiplex PCR reads. This repertoire shows some 340,000 distinct CDR3 sequences, roughly 13% found once; its top ten account for roughly 35%. The entry originates in a study of T cells in Graves' hyperthyroidism and ophthalmopathy.

This clonotype was obtained from a woman in her forties with Graves' ophthalmopathy. The rearrangement links TRBV24-1 to TRBJ1-1; D is unresolved. The sample taken for sequencing was blood. DNA for the CDR3: TGTGCCACCAGTGATTTAGAGGACACTGAAGCTTTCTTT. Translated: CATSDLEDTEAFF.